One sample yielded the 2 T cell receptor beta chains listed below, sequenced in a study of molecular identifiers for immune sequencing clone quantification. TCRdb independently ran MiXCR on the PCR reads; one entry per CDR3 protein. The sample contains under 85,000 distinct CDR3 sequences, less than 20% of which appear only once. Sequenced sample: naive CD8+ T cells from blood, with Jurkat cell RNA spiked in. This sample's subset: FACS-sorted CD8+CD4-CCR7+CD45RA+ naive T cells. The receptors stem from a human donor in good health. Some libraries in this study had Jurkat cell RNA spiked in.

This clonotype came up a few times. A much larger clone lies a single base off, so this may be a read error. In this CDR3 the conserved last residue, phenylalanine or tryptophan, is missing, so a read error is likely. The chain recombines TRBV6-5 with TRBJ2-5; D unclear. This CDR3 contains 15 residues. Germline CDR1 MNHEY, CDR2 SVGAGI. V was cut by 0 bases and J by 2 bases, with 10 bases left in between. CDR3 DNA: TGTGCCAGCAGTTACTCGAGGCTGACACAAGAGACCCAGTACTCC. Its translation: CASSYSRLTQETQYS.

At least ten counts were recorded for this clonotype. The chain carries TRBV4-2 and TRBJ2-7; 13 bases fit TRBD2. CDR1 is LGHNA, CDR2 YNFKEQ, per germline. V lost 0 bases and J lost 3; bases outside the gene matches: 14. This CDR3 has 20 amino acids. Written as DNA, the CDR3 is TGTGCCAGCAGCCAAGATCCTGGACTAGCGGGAGCCCAAGCCTTCTACGAGCAGTACTTC. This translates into CASSQDPGLAGAQAFYEQYF.